The 11 T cell receptor beta chains below were found in one sample sequenced in a study of control samples from healthy donors and cancer patients (dated by TCRdb to 2018 to 2020). Library preparation employed the immunoSEQ multiplex PCR assay. What TCRdb holds here is the immuneACCESS table cut down to in-frame rearrangements. Part of the clones is not present; checked against another copy, under half of the missing clones reflect an unresolved V gene, and the others are unexplained. The sample records approximately 87,000 clones, around 83% of which are singletons. Of the sample, 0.95% to 1.5% falls within the top ten clones. Material: blood. These receptors all stem from a woman aged 50 to 60 in good health.

The CDR3 here is CASSRKGIDGYTF. DNA of the CDR3: TGTGCCAGCAGCAGAAAGGGAATCGATGGCTACACCTTC. This chain uses TRBV6-5 with TRBJ1-2; D is unresolved. Trimming stripped 6 bases from V and 6 bases from J, with 14 bases between. The CDR3 runs to 13 residues. Germline V CDR1 and CDR2: MNHEY, SVGAGI.

The CDR3 here is CASSLEGRAPDTQYF. CDR3 bases: TGTGCCAGCAGCTTAGAGGGCAGAGCCCCAGATACGCAGTATTTT. This chain connects TRBV11-3 to TRBJ2-3; D unresolved. Trimming stripped 0 bases from V and 4 bases from J, with 11 bases between. This CDR3 has 15 amino acids. Germline V gene data show CDR1 as SGHNT and CDR2 as YENEEA.

The rearrangement joins TRBV12-2 to TRBJ1-5. TRBV12-2 corresponds to a pseudogene. This CDR3 region has 19 residues. The DNA of the CDR3 is TGTGCAAGTCGCTTACAAGAGGAAAGCGGGGTACGAAGCAATCAGCCCCAGCATTTT. Translating it yields CASRLQEESGVRSNQPQHF.

This rearrangement joins TRBV5-1 to TRBJ1-1, with D possibly matching TRBD1 (5 bases). From germline, CDR1 is SGHRS and CDR2 YFSETQ. With 4 bases removed from V and 3 bases from J, the gap between germline ends came to 22 bases. This CDR3 spans 17 amino acids. CDR3 sequence (DNA): TGCGCCAGCAGCACTGTCCGAAGTGGGGCGCGGGACACTGAAGCTTTCTTT. It yields the protein CASSTVRSGARDTEAFF.

The J gene is TRBJ1-1, the V gene TRBV27; 8 nucleotides match TRBD1. Germline-derived CDR1 and CDR2 are MNHEY and SMNVEV (reference sequence). Trimming took 10 bases from V and 11 from J; bases not matched to a gene: 21. The CDR3 is 15 residues long. CDR3 nucleotide sequence: TGTGCCACCTCACTCTGGGGGACAGGAGGCGGGGAGGCTTTCTTT. Protein sequence: CATSLWGTGGGEAFF.

J is TRBJ2-7 and V is TRBV6-2 or TRBV6-3; 12 bases map to TRBD2. V lost 5 bases and J lost 4; bases outside the gene matches: 3. The germline CDR1 and CDR2 sequences are MNHEY and SVGEGT. The CDR3 is 14 residues long. CDR3 region: CASSRLAGEYEQYF. The CDR3 DNA follows: TGTGCCAGCAGTAGACTAGCGGGAGAATACGAGCAGTACTTC.

The chain recombines TRBV18 with TRBJ2-1; D possibly corresponds to TRBD2 (5 bases). Trimming removed 2 bases from V and 7 bases from J, with 6 bases in between. The CDR3 spans 12 residues. Germline V gene data show CDR1 as KGHSH and CDR2 as LQKENI. The CDR3 region is CASSPGENEQFF. DNA of the CDR3: TGTGCCAGCTCACCAGGGGAGAATGAGCAGTTCTTC. Supplemented by reference TRBV18 and TRBJ2-1, the full variable domain reads NAGVMQNPRHLVRRRGQEARLRCSPMKGHSHVYWYRQLPEEGLKFMVYLQKENIIDESGMPKERFSAEFPKEGPSILRIQQVVRGDSAAYFCASSPGENEQFFGPGTRLTVL.

The chain is built from TRBV28 and TRBJ2-5; unclear D gene. Trimming removed 7 bases from V and 5 bases from J, with 23 bases in between. This CDR3 is built from 16 residues. The germline V gene has CDR1 MDHEN and CDR2 SYDVKM. The DNA of the CDR3 is TGTGCCAGCATGGAACCGCCCCAGGATGAGATGGAGACCCAGTACTTC. It encodes CASMEPPQDEMETQYF.

The V and J genes are TRBV7-9 and TRBJ1-6; TRBD1 matches at 7 bases. The V segment lost 4 bases and the J segment 10 bases; nucleotides outside the gene matches: 10. The CDR3 loop spans 15 amino acids. Germline V gene data show CDR1 as SEHNR and CDR2 as FQNEAQ (reference sequence). The CDR3 here is CASSSPDRVGSPLHF. The CDR3 DNA follows: TGTGCCAGCAGCTCCCCAGACAGGGTGGGATCACCCCTCCACTTT.

The chain uses TRBV7-9 and TRBJ1-5; D may be TRBD1 (6 bases). Trimming took off 7 bases at V and 3 bases at J, with 22 bases between the two ends. The CDR3 extends over 17 amino acids. Germline values: CDR1 SEHNR, CDR2 FQNEAQ (reference sequence). The CDR3 loop is CASTMSSKGGVNQPQHF. In nucleotides, the CDR3 is TGTGCCAGCACCATGTCCTCTAAGGGGGGGGTCAATCAGCCCCAGCATTTT.

The rearrangement links TRBV4-2 to TRBJ1-2, with D maybe TRBD1 (5 bases). Germline values: CDR1 LGHNA, CDR2 YNFKEQ. V was cut by 0 bases and J by 6 bases, with 14 bases left in between. CDR3 length: 15 residues. CDR3 in amino acids: CASSQDQGSANGYTF. CDR3 nucleotide sequence: TGTGCCAGCAGCCAAGATCAGGGCAGTGCCAATGGCTACACCTTC.